This is a list of T cell receptor beta chains from one sample in a study of beta chain features in type 1 diabetes. Assay: immunoSEQ multiplex PCR; the TCRdb copy retains only in-frame clones and omits some. The sample contains 620,000 or so clones, 15% to 17% of which appear only once. The sequencing input was naive CD4+ T cells from blood. These receptor sequences come from a man between 18 and 35 years old in good health. Each CDR3 is given with its conserved first and last residue. D genes are given only for firm matches.

D gene	V gene	J gene	CDR3 protein
TRBD2	TRBV9	TRBJ2-3	CASSSQAGVRADTQYF
-	TRBV7-9	TRBJ1-1	CASSPGQPTEAFF
TRBD1	TRBV5-1	TRBJ2-5	CASSLEGQGWKETQYF
TRBD1	TRBV7-2	TRBJ2-1	CASSLGTAYNEQFF
TRBD1	TRBV19	TRBJ2-4	CASSIARQGKNIQYF
-	TRBV6-4	TRBJ2-1	CASSEQVYNEQFF
-	TRBV5-1	TRBJ1-2	CASSLEVTYGYTF
-	TRBV19	TRBJ2-7	CASMKGYEQYF
-	TRBV18	TRBJ2-1	CASSPAGVVSEQFF
-	TRBV2	TRBJ1-1	CASRPSAQGNTEAFF
-	TRBV11-2	TRBJ2-6	CASSGGGANVLTF
-	TRBV9	TRBJ1-2	CASSVGTSNYGYTF
TRBD2	TRBV9	TRBJ2-3	CASSVDGGAGDTQYF
TRBD1	TRBV6-6	TRBJ2-7	CASSYRGQGGEQYF
-	TRBV18	TRBJ2-7	CASSPEPGRKSYEQYF
TRBD1	TRBV5-1	TRBJ2-5	CASSPAGQGRETQYF
TRBD1	TRBV27	TRBJ2-7	CASSFGDRGEEQYF
-	TRBV9	TRBJ2-7	CASSVGAGASYEQYF
-	TRBV7-3	TRBJ1-1	CASSSGQNTEAFF
-	TRBV14	TRBJ2-2	CASSPRAGWTGELFF
TRBD1	TRBV5-6	TRBJ2-7	CASSFFRTGVLEQYF
-	TRBV4-1	TRBJ1-5	CASSQEFLWGAANQPQHF